Given below is one T cell receptor beta chain in context. The specificity of this receptor is unknown. No per-base quality is available; no much larger clone lies one base away. The library relied on the immunoSEQ multiplex PCR assay. TCRdb took over this immuneACCESS table, retaining in-frame rearrangements with V and J assigned. Such tables are incomplete; in checked studies, under half of the missing clones stem from an unresolved V gene, and the remainder is unexplained. The sample table contains about 49,000 clones; only one count was recorded for about 95% of them. Less than 6.5% of the sample rests with the top ten. This specimen comes from a study of T cell changes during pregnancy in multiple sclerosis (dated by TCRdb to between 2018 and 2020). In the study overall: The study examined how the T cell repertoire changed over the course of pregnancy in women with multiple sclerosis.

This material consisted of CD8+ T cells from peripheral blood mononuclear cells, taken in the first trimester of pregnancy. The TCR comes from a female donor with multiple sclerosis, enrolled in a pregnancy study.

The DNA sequence is as follows: TGTGGAAGGGGACTAGCCCTTAGCACAGATACGCAGTATTTT. Its amino acids are CGRGLALSTDTQYF. The sequence links TRBV18 to TRBJ2-3; 9 middle bases align to TRBD2. The CDR3 measures 14 amino acids from cysteine to phenylalanine. Only the CDR3 portion is preserved as DNA: 42 bases, with reading frame beginning at the first base. According to the germline V gene, CDR1 reads KGHSH and CDR2 reads LQKENI.